This T cell receptor beta chain was profiled in a study of T-cell reconstitution after alpha-beta-depleted transplantation in children. Whole-study findings and limits: Approximately two months post-transplant, alpha-beta T cells reportedly originated from several hundred expanded graft clones. Newly made T cells mostly supplied T-cell counts and diversity one year after transplant. Recipient T cells and thymic progenitors that survived gave rise to the high TCRbeta diversity observed at day 60 in some patients.

This clonotype was observed a handful of times. The antigen remains unidentified. The length of the CDR3 is 16 residues. Trimming took 5 bases from V and 1 from J, leaving 12 bases between them. The authors prepared the TCRbeta library with unique molecular identifiers. TCRdb re-derived calls from the PCR reads in MiXCR, one entry per CDR3 protein. Here the sample spans a few hundred thousand distinct CDR3 sequences, roughly 43% being singletons. The sample consisted of PBMCs, taken before TCRalphabeta/CD19-depleted stem cell transplant. The TCR sequence derives from a girl aged 2-10 years with aplastic anemia, due to receive a stem cell transplant. V usage is TRBV12-3 or TRBV12-4 and J usage is TRBJ2-6; D ambiguous. This CDR3 reads CASSILIGSGANVLTF. Written as DNA, the CDR3 is TGTGCCAGCAGTATCCTAATAGGGTCTGGGGCCAACGTCCTGACTTTC.